A single sample is the source of the 4 T cell receptor beta chains below, sequenced in a study of Ad26.COV2.S vaccination and SARS-CoV-2 variants. The treatment was: 15 to 20 received Ad26.COV2.S at low or high dose, single or two shots; roughly 5 received placebo; per-sample allocation not given. On day 63 after the first injection, vaccine and placebo recipients gave samples. Data came from immunoSEQ multiplex PCR; TCRdb stores just in-frame clones and leaves some out. The top ten clones hold 3% to 4% of a sample with approximately 280,000 clones, approximately 87% of them seen once. The sample here was peripheral blood, taken in a trial of Ad26.COV2.S vaccine versus placebo. Receptors originate from a person aged 18-65 years who received the Ad26.COV2.S COVID-19 vaccine or a placebo.

As DNA, the CDR3 is TGTGCCAGCAGCCTATACGGCGGTGAAAAACTGTTTTTT. Its translation: CASSLYGGEKLFF. The chain is built from TRBV6-2 or TRBV6-3 and TRBJ1-4; D not certain. CDR1 is MNHEY, CDR2 SVGEGT, per germline. Trimming cost V 6 bases and J 7 bases, with 12 bases left between them. The CDR3 is 13 residues long.

The J gene is TRBJ1-1, the V gene TRBV10-3; unclear D gene. Germline values: CDR1 ENHRY, CDR2 SYGVKD. With 6 bases removed from V and 6 bases from J, the gap between germline ends came to 11 bases. CDR3 size: 12 residues. CDR3 DNA: TGTGCCATCAGGGGGTCCGAGTCTGAAGCTTTCTTT. This sequence encodes CAIRGSESEAFF.

The chain links TRBV2 to TRBJ1-5; perhaps TRBD1 as D (5 bases). The germline V gene has CDR1 SNHLY and CDR2 FYNNEI. The CDR3 contains 13 residues. V was trimmed by 3 bases and J by 4 bases, leaving 7 bases between them. The CDR3 reads CASSDEGNQPQHF. CDR3 sequence (DNA): TGTGCCAGCAGTGATGAGGGGAATCAGCCCCAGCATTTT. Looking up the rest from reference TRBV2 and TRBJ1-5 gives the full variable domain: EPEVTQTPSHQVTQMGQEVILRCVPISNHLYFYWYRQILGQKVEFLVSFYNNEISEKSEIFDDQFSVERPDGSNFTLKIRSTKLEDSAMYFCASSDEGNQPQHFGDGTRLSIL.

The J gene is TRBJ1-1, the V gene TRBV5-6, with D perhaps TRBD1 (5 bases). V gave up 3 bases and J gave up 0 bases, with 12 bases separating them. The CDR3 length is 15 residues. Germline V gives CDR1 SGHDT, CDR2 YYEEEE. The CDR3 spells CASSSRGILNTEAFF. CDR3 in DNA: TGTGCCAGCAGCTCCCGGGGGATCTTGAACACTGAAGCTTTCTTT.